These 27 T cell receptor beta chains originate from one sample sequenced in a study of blood T cell repertoires in COVID-19. Assay: immunoSEQ multiplex PCR; the TCRdb copy retains only in-frame clones and omits some. The sample includes around 71,000 clones, about four fifths seen only once; the top ten take 28%. Sequenced material: peripheral blood. The receptors were gathered from a man between 65 and 85 years old with acute or convalescent COVID-19.

V usage is TRBV25-1 and J usage is TRBJ1-5; D perhaps matches TRBD1 (6 bases). Trimming stripped 4 bases from V and 6 bases from J, with 10 bases between. The length of the CDR3 is 13 residues. Germline CDR1 MGHDK, CDR2 SYGVNS. CDR3 residues: CASSGQVGQPQHF. For the CDR3, the DNA is TGTGCCAGCAGTGGACAGGTGGGTCAGCCCCAGCATTTT. Variable domain in full (rest from reference TRBV25-1 and TRBJ1-5): EADIYQTPRYLVIGTGKKITLECSQTMGHDKMYWYQQDPGMELHLIHYSYGVNSTEKGDLSSESTVSRIRTEHFPLTLESARPSHTSQYLCASSGQVGQPQHFGDGTRLSIL.

This clone was detected only a few times. The rearrangement joins TRBV2 to TRBJ2-7, with a weak D call TRBD2 (5 bases). Germline loops: CDR1 SNHLY, CDR2 FYNNEI. Trimming removed 6 bases at V and 0 bases at J, with 12 bases between. The CDR3 is 14 residues long. The CDR3 loop is CASSVNRDSYEQYF. Written as DNA, the CDR3 is TGTGCCAGCAGCGTTAACCGGGACTCCTACGAGCAGTACTTC.

The chain couples TRBV19 to TRBJ1-5, with 8 bases aligning to TRBD1. J was trimmed by 0 bases and V by 5 bases; bases with no gene match: 6. Germline assignment: CDR1 LNHDA and CDR2 SQIVND (reference sequence). CDR3 size: 16 residues. The CDR3 region has the DNA TGTGCCAGTAGTCATGGACAGGGCTATAGCAATCAGCCCCAGCATTTT. It encodes CASSHGQGYSNQPQHF.

The genes are TRBV30 and TRBJ1-5, with a weak D call TRBD1 (6 bases). V was shortened by 3 bases and J by 5 bases, with 11 bases between the two germline ends. Germline-derived CDR1 and CDR2 are GTSNPN and SVGIG (reference sequence). The CDR3 runs to 13 residues. The CDR3 protein is CAWRQGIDQPQHF. DNA for the CDR3: TGTGCCTGGAGGCAGGGGATCGATCAGCCCCAGCATTTT.

This clone was seen only a few times. The rearrangement uses TRBV29-1 and TRBJ1-2; 7 bases agree with TRBD1. The CDR3 is 14 residues long. CDR1 and CDR2 (germline): SQVTM, ANQGSEA. With V trimmed by 1 base and J by 8 bases, 10 bases remained unmatched. The CDR3 DNA reads as TGCAGCGTTGAAGCGACAGGGTTAGGCTACGGCTACACCTTC. This gives the protein CSVEATGLGYGYTF.

The J gene is TRBJ1-6, the V gene TRBV7-6; 8 bases are a match to TRBD1. CDR3 length equals 15 residues. CDR1 and CDR2 from the germline V gene are SGHVS and FNYEAQ. V lost 1 base to trimming and J lost 7 bases; unmatched junction nucleotides: 3. CDR3 in DNA: TGTGCCAGCAGCTTAGTTGGACAGGGAAATTCACCCCTCCACTTT. Translated, it gives CASSLVGQGNSPLHF.

The rearrangement uses TRBV6-5 and TRBJ2-7; 8 bases match TRBD1. Germline-derived CDR1 and CDR2 are MNHEY and SVGAGI. Trimming at V came to 5 bases and at J to 5 bases, leaving 8 bases not matched to a gene. The CDR3 covers 14 residues. CDR3: CASSPTGVRNEQYF. CDR3 sequence (DNA): TGTGCCAGCAGTCCGACAGGGGTGCGGAACGAGCAGTACTTC.

The chain uses TRBV12-3 or TRBV12-4 and TRBJ2-7, with 7 bases that match TRBD1. V was pared by 4 bases and J by 2 bases, with 2 bases of the junction left unmatched. The CDR3 is made up of 13 amino acids. The DNA for the CDR3 is TGTGCCAGCAGTTCTACAGGGGCCTACGAGCAGTACTTC. Encoded protein: CASSSTGAYEQYF.

The chain combines TRBV19 with TRBJ1-4; D possibly corresponds to TRBD1 (6 bases). Trimming took 9 bases from V and 0 from J, leaving 14 bases between them. CDR3 length: 15 amino acids. Germline CDR1 is LNHDA and CDR2 is SQIVND (reference sequence). The CDR3 loop is CASRPGESTNEKLFF. For the CDR3, the DNA is TGTGCCAGCCGTCCAGGGGAGTCAACTAATGAAAAACTGTTTTTT. Full variable domain (missing parts from reference TRBV19 and TRBJ1-4): DGGITQSPKYLFRKEGQNVTLSCEQNLNHDAMYWYRQDPGQGLRLIYYSQIVNDFQKGDIAEGYSVSREKKESFPLTVTSAQKNPTAFYLCASRPGESTNEKLFFGSGTQLSVL.

A note on this clone: The junction departs from the called germline gene at one end, perhaps through a read error. This sequence joins TRBV2 and TRBJ2-7; 8 bases line up with TRBD1. Germline CDR1 is SNHLY and CDR2 is FYNNEI. The length of the CDR3 is 13 residues. For the CDR3, the DNA is TGTGCCAGCAGTCAGTACTACGCGGGACAGGAGTATTTC. Protein: CASSQYYAGQEYF.

J is TRBJ2-1 and V is TRBV12-5; D is undetermined. The CDR3 runs to 13 residues. Between the trimmed V and J ends, which lost 6 bases and 7 bases, there was a span of 13 bases. Per germline, CDR1 LGHNT and CDR2 FRNRAP. The CDR3, as DNA: TGTGCTAGTGGGAGCCCTCCGCTTAATGAGCAGTTCTTC. Protein product: CASGSPPLNEQFF.

V gene TRBV20-1 combines with J gene TRBJ1-2, with D maybe TRBD1 (6 bases). Germline-derived CDR1 and CDR2 are DFQATT and SNEGSKA (reference sequence). CDR3 length: 11 amino acids. The CDR3 protein is CSRGGANGYTF. CDR3 bases: TGCAGCCGCGGGGGGGCAAATGGCTACACCTTC.

This clone has only a few counts. V gene TRBV5-1 combines with J gene TRBJ2-7; 7 bases line up with TRBD2. V lost 4 bases to trimming and J lost 9 bases; unmatched junction nucleotides: 10. CDR1 and CDR2 from the germline V gene are SGHRS and YFSETQ. The CDR3 covers 13 residues. CDR3 protein: CASSHRVGRGQYF. The DNA of the CDR3 is TGCGCCAGCAGCCATCGTGTGGGGAGGGGGCAGTACTTC.

The chain combines TRBV7-8 with TRBJ2-1; D call uncertain. V shed 4 bases and J shed 0 bases, with 7 bases lying between them. Germline V gene data show CDR1 as SGHVS and CDR2 as FQNEAQ. The CDR3 consists of 14 residues. The CDR3 is CASSYASSYNEQFF. The DNA of the CDR3 is TGTGCCAGCAGCTATGCGAGCTCCTACAATGAGCAGTTCTTC.

The chain combines TRBV28 with TRBJ2-5; D is unresolved. The V end lost 5 bases, the J end lost 2 bases, and 12 bases lay between the germline ends. Germline CDR1 MDHEN, CDR2 SYDVKM. The CDR3 totals 14 residues. The CDR3 here is CASSPPPRQETQYF. The DNA for the CDR3 is TGTGCCAGCAGTCCCCCCCCTAGACAAGAGACCCAGTACTTC.

This clone showed up just a few times. This chain uses TRBV19 with TRBJ1-5; D gene ambiguous. Per germline, CDR1 LNHDA and CDR2 SQIVND (reference sequence). The CDR3 has 13 residues. Trimming removed 5 bases at V and 1 base at J, with 6 bases between. CDR3 loop: CASSLGSNQPQHF. The CDR3 DNA reads TGTGCCAGTAGTTTGGGCAGCAATCAGCCCCAGCATTTT.

The J gene is TRBJ1-5, the V gene TRBV4-2; maybe TRBD1 (5 bases). Germline CDR1 and CDR2: LGHNA and YNFKEQ. Trimming left V 0 bases short and J 4 bases short, with 13 bases between. CDR3 size: 16 residues. The CDR3 sequence is CASSQDADSSNQPQHF. The CDR3 coding sequence is TGTGCCAGCAGCCAAGATGCCGACAGTTCTAATCAGCCCCAGCATTTT.

This chain connects TRBV27 to TRBJ1-5, with TRBD1 identical over 8 bases. V was pared by 1 base and J by 0 bases, with 11 bases of the junction left unmatched. Germline loops: CDR1 MNHEY, CDR2 SMNVEV (reference sequence). The CDR3 contains 19 residues. The CDR3 reads CASSLYGTGDLYSNQPQHF. The DNA of the CDR3 is TGTGCCAGCAGTTTATACGGGACAGGAGACCTTTATAGCAATCAGCCCCAGCATTTT.

This clone has only one observation. This sequence joins TRBV12-3 or TRBV12-4 and TRBJ2-5; tentative D call: TRBD1 (5 bases). V was trimmed by 1 base and J by 5 bases, leaving 8 bases between them. This CDR3 is built from 13 residues. CDR3: CASSLGTRETQYF. For the CDR3, the DNA is TGTGCCAGCAGTTTAGGGACACGCGAGACCCAGTACTTC.

This clone has only a few counts. The V and J genes are TRBV5-1 and TRBJ1-2; 10 bases line up with TRBD1. The CDR3 loop spans 14 amino acids. Germline CDR1 is SGHRS and CDR2 is YFSETQ. V gave up 3 bases and J gave up 8 bases; unmatched junction bases: 7. This chain's CDR3 is CASSSRDRGPGYTF. CDR3 nucleotide sequence: TGCGCCAGCAGCTCCCGGGACAGGGGTCCGGGCTACACCTTC. Supplemented by reference TRBV5-1 and TRBJ1-2, the full variable domain reads KAGVTQTPRYLIKTRGQQVTLSCSPISGHRSVSWYQQTPGQGLQFLFEYFSETQRNKGNFPGRFSGRQFSNSRSEMNVSTLELGDSALYLCASSSRDRGPGYTFGSGTRLTVV.

The gene calls are TRBV2 and TRBJ2-3; unclear D gene. The CDR3 totals 13 residues. Germline V gene sequence: CDR1 SNHLY, CDR2 FYNNEI. The V end was cut by 8 bases, the J end by 2 bases, with 11 bases between. CDR3 sequence reads: CASGPEYTDTQYF. The CDR3 DNA follows: TGTGCCAGCGGTCCGGAGTACACAGATACGCAGTATTTT.

The V and J genes are TRBV23-1 and TRBJ1-2; D perhaps matches TRBD1 (6 bases). TRBV23-1 counts as an open reading frame of uncertain function. V dropped 0 bases and J dropped 6 bases, with 23 bases sitting between them. This CDR3 has 18 amino acids. The CDR3 DNA reads as TGCGCCAGCAGTCAATCCCGAACGGCGACACAGGGTAAACATGGCTACACCTTC. This gives the protein CASSQSRTATQGKHGYTF.

The rearrangement joins TRBV18 to TRBJ1-6; D remains ambiguous. The germline CDR1 and CDR2 sequences are KGHSH and LQKENI. The CDR3 length is 15 residues. The V end was cut by 2 bases, the J end by 9 bases, with 14 bases between. In nucleotides, the CDR3 is TGTGCCAGCTCACCATCTGCCGGGAACGGTTCACCCCTCCACTTT. Its protein is CASSPSAGNGSPLHF.

V is TRBV14 and J is TRBJ2-1; 7 nucleotides match TRBD2. Germline CDR1 reads SGHDN; CDR2 reads FVKESK. The V gene end was trimmed by 2 bases and the J gene end by 11 bases; junction bases not matched to a gene: 3. The CDR3 length is 12 residues. The DNA of the CDR3 is TGTGCCAGCAGCCAATCACTAGCGAAGCAGTTCTTC. Translating it yields CASSQSLAKQFF.

The chain links TRBV5-6 to TRBJ1-1; 8 positions match TRBD1. The CDR3 runs 17 residues. V shed 2 bases, J shed 2 bases, and the junction held 11 bases outside the gene matches. Germline CDR1 SGHDT, CDR2 YYEEEE. The CDR3 is CASSFFMTGAANTEAFF. CDR3 sequence (DNA): TGTGCCAGCAGCTTCTTTATGACAGGGGCGGCAAACACTGAAGCTTTCTTT.

This chain uses TRBV28 with TRBJ2-1, with D possibly being TRBD2 (5 bases). Deletions cut 4 bases from V and 15 bases from J, with 16 bases between. This CDR3 comprises 12 residues. The germline V gene has CDR1 MDHEN and CDR2 SYDVKM. The chain's CDR3 is CASSSEMRATFF. The CDR3, as DNA: TGTGCCAGCAGTTCAGAGATGAGGGCAACGTTCTTC.

This clone was seen more than once but under ten times. The chain combines TRBV5-4 with TRBJ2-5; TRBD2 might be the D (5 bases). This CDR3 comprises 15 residues. Germline CDR1 and CDR2: SGHNT and YYREEE (reference sequence). V was trimmed by 3 bases and J by 0 bases, leaving 12 bases between them. Here the CDR3 DNA reads TGTGCCAGCAGCTCGATTTTCGGGGACCAAGAGACCCAGTACTTC. Its protein product is CASSSIFGDQETQYF.